The rows below give T cell receptor beta chains drawn from one sample of a study of T cell changes during pregnancy in multiple sclerosis. Measured with immunoSEQ multiplex PCR; TCRdb has only the in-frame clones, and not every one. Found here are about 54,000 clones, about 91% of them singletons; the top ten hold roughly 1.2%. Sample: peripheral blood, taken after pregnancy. The receptors come from a female donor in good health, enrolled as a control in a pregnancy study. Both conserved end residues are part of each CDR3. The order of the fields is clone size, V gene, D gene, J gene, CDR3 DNA, CDR3 protein. The D gene is left open where the match is weak. The size field is filled for only some rows; it gives once, few, many or a size class.

clone_size: -
v_call: TRBV7-8
d_call: TRBD2
j_call: TRBJ2-5
cdr3_nt: TGTGCCAGCAGCTTAGCGATAGCGGGGGGGCCTTTGACCCAGTACTTC
cdr3_aa: CASSLAIAGGPLTQYF

clone_size: -
v_call: TRBV5-4
d_call: TRBD2
j_call: TRBJ2-5
cdr3_nt: TGTGCCAGCAGCTTGAAAGCGGGACCCCAAGAGACCCAGTACTTC
cdr3_aa: CASSLKAGPQETQYF

clone_size: -
v_call: TRBV6-1
d_call: -
j_call: TRBJ2-1
cdr3_nt: TGTGCCAGCAGTCTAGCGTTGAGCTCCTACAATGAGCAGTTCTTC
cdr3_aa: CASSLALSSYNEQFF

clone_size: -
v_call: TRBV2
d_call: -
j_call: TRBJ2-7
cdr3_nt: TGTGCCAGCAGTGAGAGTCGATTCGAGCAGTACTTC
cdr3_aa: CASSESRFEQYF

clone_size: -
v_call: TRBV18
d_call: -
j_call: TRBJ2-4
cdr3_nt: TGTGCCAGCTCACCGAGGCTGGATGAAAACATTCAGTACTTC
cdr3_aa: CASSPRLDENIQYF

clone_size: -
v_call: TRBV6-1
d_call: -
j_call: TRBJ1-2
cdr3_nt: TGTGCCAGCAGTGAAGCGCTGCGGGGGGCTAACTATGGCTACACCTTC
cdr3_aa: CASSEALRGANYGYTF

clone_size: -
v_call: TRBV19
d_call: -
j_call: TRBJ1-3
cdr3_nt: TGTGCCAGTAGTATTGGGCCTCTGGATCGAAACACCATATATTTT
cdr3_aa: CASSIGPLDRNTIYF

clone_size: once
v_call: TRBV9
d_call: -
j_call: TRBJ2-7
cdr3_nt: TGTGCCAGCAGCGTAGGGGGGGACTCAAGAGAGCAGTACTTC
cdr3_aa: CASSVGGDSREQYF

clone_size: -
v_call: TRBV20-1
d_call: -
j_call: TRBJ2-1
cdr3_nt: TGCAGTGCTGCCCGGTACAATGAGCAGTTCTTC
cdr3_aa: CSAARYNEQFF

clone_size: few
v_call: TRBV2
d_call: TRBD1
j_call: TRBJ1-6
cdr3_nt: TGTGCCAGCAGATTGAGGACAGGGAGGAATTCACCCCTCCACTTT
cdr3_aa: CASRLRTGRNSPLHF

clone_size: -
v_call: TRBV5-1
d_call: -
j_call: TRBJ1-1
cdr3_nt: TGCGCCAGCAGCTTTGGATTTCCCGGGACGGGGGGTACTGAAGCTTTCTTT
cdr3_aa: CASSFGFPGTGGTEAFF

clone_size: -
v_call: TRBV2
d_call: TRBD2
j_call: TRBJ2-5
cdr3_nt: TGTGCCAGCAGTGAGGGGAGACTAGCGGGGGGGCAAGAGACCCAGTACTTC
cdr3_aa: CASSEGRLAGGQETQYF

clone_size: -
v_call: TRBV6-5
d_call: -
j_call: TRBJ1-1
cdr3_nt: TGTGCCAGCAGTTATGACCGGGGGAACACTGAAGCTTTCTTT
cdr3_aa: CASSYDRGNTEAFF

clone_size: -
v_call: TRBV28
d_call: TRBD2
j_call: TRBJ2-3
cdr3_nt: TGTGCCAGCAGTTCGCACGGGGGGATCGATAGCACAGATACGCAGTATTTT
cdr3_aa: CASSSHGGIDSTDTQYF

clone_size: -
v_call: TRBV27
d_call: TRBD1
j_call: TRBJ1-1
cdr3_nt: TGTGCCAGCACCTACGCAGGGGGCACTGAAGCTTTCTTT
cdr3_aa: CASTYAGGTEAFF

clone_size: -
v_call: TRBV15
d_call: -
j_call: TRBJ1-3
cdr3_nt: TGTGCCACCAGCCCGATGCAGGCCGCCGGAAACACCATATATTTT
cdr3_aa: CATSPMQAAGNTIYF

clone_size: -
v_call: TRBV7-2
d_call: -
j_call: TRBJ2-7
cdr3_nt: TGTGCCAGCAGCTTGAATCAGGGGAGACCCTACGAGCAGTACTTC
cdr3_aa: CASSLNQGRPYEQYF

clone_size: -
v_call: TRBV5-6
d_call: -
j_call: TRBJ2-3
cdr3_nt: TGTGCCAGCAGCCTTGGGACTAGCACAGATACGCAGTATTTT
cdr3_aa: CASSLGTSTDTQYF

clone_size: -
v_call: TRBV30
d_call: TRBD1
j_call: TRBJ1-2
cdr3_nt: TGTGCCTGGAGTCTCGAACCCGGGACAGCCGGACTCTATGGCTACACCTTC
cdr3_aa: CAWSLEPGTAGLYGYTF

clone_size: -
v_call: TRBV7-2
d_call: TRBD2
j_call: TRBJ2-3
cdr3_nt: TGTGCCAGCAGGGCCGGGACTAGCGGGGGGCCCACAGATACGCAGTATTTT
cdr3_aa: CASRAGTSGGPTDTQYF

clone_size: -
v_call: TRBV7-8
d_call: TRBD2
j_call: TRBJ2-5
cdr3_nt: TGTGCCAGCAGCTTCGGGGGGAGCACAGAGACCCAGTACTTC
cdr3_aa: CASSFGGSTETQYF

clone_size: -
v_call: TRBV11-2
d_call: -
j_call: TRBJ1-6
cdr3_nt: TGTGCCAGCAGCGTGTCTGGGGAGTATTCACCCCTCCACTTT
cdr3_aa: CASSVSGEYSPLHF

clone_size: -
v_call: TRBV13
d_call: -
j_call: TRBJ2-1
cdr3_nt: TGTGCCAGCAGCTTACCCCCCGGGGAGTTCTTC
cdr3_aa: CASSLPPGEFF

clone_size: once
v_call: TRBV9
d_call: TRBD1
j_call: TRBJ2-3
cdr3_nt: TGTGCCAGCACCCGACAGGGGCCAGATACGCAGTATTTT
cdr3_aa: CASTRQGPDTQYF

clone_size: -
v_call: TRBV6-4
d_call: TRBD1
j_call: TRBJ1-4
cdr3_nt: TGTGCCAGCAGTGACGGGACAGGGGGACCTAATGAAAAACTGTTTTTT
cdr3_aa: CASSDGTGGPNEKLFF

clone_size: -
v_call: TRBV6-4
d_call: TRBD2
j_call: TRBJ2-1
cdr3_nt: TGTGCCAGCAGTCCACGGGGGGGGTACGATGAGCAGTTCTTC
cdr3_aa: CASSPRGGYDEQFF

clone_size: -
v_call: TRBV27
d_call: TRBD1
j_call: TRBJ2-7
cdr3_nt: TGTGCCAGCAGTTCAGTACTAACAGGGGCGAGCTCCTACGAGCAGTACTTC
cdr3_aa: CASSSVLTGASSYEQYF

clone_size: -
v_call: TRBV6-5
d_call: -
j_call: TRBJ2-5
cdr3_nt: TGTGCCAGCAGACTAGGCGGGGGCCGCCAAGAGACCCAGTACTTC
cdr3_aa: CASRLGGGRQETQYF

clone_size: once
v_call: TRBV2
d_call: TRBD1
j_call: TRBJ1-6
cdr3_nt: TGTGCCAGCAGTGAACTTGCAGGGGGTTATAATTCACCCCTCCACTTT
cdr3_aa: CASSELAGGYNSPLHF

clone_size: -
v_call: TRBV13
d_call: TRBD2
j_call: TRBJ2-7
cdr3_nt: TGTGCCAGCAGCCCGGGACTAGCGGGGGTTTTAAAAGAGCAGTACTTC
cdr3_aa: CASSPGLAGVLKEQYF

clone_size: once
v_call: TRBV10-2
d_call: TRBD1
j_call: TRBJ1-1
cdr3_nt: TGCGCCAGCAGTGAGTCAAGGGGGCTCGTTAGCACTGAAGCTTTCTTT
cdr3_aa: CASSESRGLVSTEAFF

clone_size: -
v_call: TRBV25-1
d_call: TRBD1
j_call: TRBJ1-6
cdr3_nt: TGTGCCAGCAGTGCGCTAACAGGGGCCTATAATTCACCCCTCCACTTT
cdr3_aa: CASSALTGAYNSPLHF

clone_size: -
v_call: TRBV9
d_call: -
j_call: TRBJ1-6
cdr3_nt: TGTGCCAGCAGCGGAACAGGGAGCTCCTATAATTCACCCCTCCACTTT
cdr3_aa: CASSGTGSSYNSPLHF

clone_size: -
v_call: TRBV28
d_call: -
j_call: TRBJ2-4
cdr3_nt: TGTGCCAGCAGTTTACGGGGTGCCAAAAACATTCAGTACTTC
cdr3_aa: CASSLRGAKNIQYF

clone_size: -
v_call: TRBV5-1
d_call: TRBD1
j_call: TRBJ2-7
cdr3_nt: TGCGCCAGCAGCCGGGGACAGGGGTTACTTTACGAGCAGTACTTC
cdr3_aa: CASSRGQGLLYEQYF

clone_size: -
v_call: TRBV12-5
d_call: -
j_call: TRBJ2-3
cdr3_nt: TGTGCTAGTGGTCAGACTGCTAGCACAGATACGCAGTATTTT
cdr3_aa: CASGQTASTDTQYF

clone_size: -
v_call: TRBV6-4
d_call: -
j_call: TRBJ1-2
cdr3_nt: TGTGCCAGCAGCGTTAACCAGGGATCCAACTATGGCTACACCTTC
cdr3_aa: CASSVNQGSNYGYTF

clone_size: -
v_call: TRBV19
d_call: TRBD1
j_call: TRBJ1-6
cdr3_nt: TGTGCCAGTAGTCTAAGACAGGGGGTAAATTCACCCCTCCACTTT
cdr3_aa: CASSLRQGVNSPLHF

clone_size: -
v_call: TRBV27
d_call: TRBD1
j_call: TRBJ1-2
cdr3_nt: TGTGCCAGCTATACCTATAGGACAGGGAACTATGGCTACACCTTC
cdr3_aa: CASYTYRTGNYGYTF

clone_size: once
v_call: TRBV5-1
d_call: TRBD1
j_call: TRBJ2-2
cdr3_nt: TGCGCCAGCAGCAAGGACAGGGATCTCGCCGGGGAGCTGTTTTTT
cdr3_aa: CASSKDRDLAGELFF

clone_size: -
v_call: TRBV7-2
d_call: TRBD1
j_call: TRBJ1-5
cdr3_nt: TGTGCCAGCAGCCCCGGGACAGGGCGAGGCAATCAGCCCCAGCATTTT
cdr3_aa: CASSPGTGRGNQPQHF

clone_size: -
v_call: TRBV6-5
d_call: TRBD2
j_call: TRBJ2-7
cdr3_nt: TGTGCCAGCAGTTACGGCGGGGGGGGGCCGGTTGAGCAGTACTTC
cdr3_aa: CASSYGGGGPVEQYF

clone_size: -
v_call: TRBV7-7
d_call: -
j_call: TRBJ1-1
cdr3_nt: TGTGCTAGCAGCTTACTCGACAGGAACACTGAAGCTTTCTTT
cdr3_aa: CASSLLDRNTEAFF

clone_size: -
v_call: TRBV6-4
d_call: TRBD2
j_call: TRBJ2-3
cdr3_nt: TGTGCCAGCAGTGATTCTAGCGGGGACGTGGATACGCAGTATTTT
cdr3_aa: CASSDSSGDVDTQYF

clone_size: -
v_call: TRBV11-3
d_call: -
j_call: TRBJ1-1
cdr3_nt: TGTGCCAGCAGCAAGAGTACAGGGAACACTGAAGCTTTCTTT
cdr3_aa: CASSKSTGNTEAFF

clone_size: -
v_call: TRBV27
d_call: TRBD1
j_call: TRBJ1-1
cdr3_nt: TGTGCCAGCAGAAACGACAGGGGTCGCACTGAAGCTTTCTTT
cdr3_aa: CASRNDRGRTEAFF

clone_size: -
v_call: TRBV7-2
d_call: -
j_call: TRBJ1-1
cdr3_nt: TGTGCCAGCACCACTGGGGCAGCCAACACTGAAGCTTTCTTT
cdr3_aa: CASTTGAANTEAFF

clone_size: -
v_call: TRBV13
d_call: -
j_call: TRBJ2-1
cdr3_nt: TGTGCCAGCAGCTATGGGACATCGGAATACAATGAGCAGTTCTTC
cdr3_aa: CASSYGTSEYNEQFF

clone_size: -
v_call: TRBV30
d_call: -
j_call: TRBJ1-2
cdr3_nt: TGTGCCTGGTCTTCTGGCTCCTATGGCTACACCTTC
cdr3_aa: CAWSSGSYGYTF

clone_size: -
v_call: TRBV6-5
d_call: TRBD1
j_call: TRBJ1-2
cdr3_nt: TGTGCCACCGTAACGGGACAGCTCACCTATGGCTACACCTTC
cdr3_aa: CATVTGQLTYGYTF

clone_size: -
v_call: TRBV29-1
d_call: -
j_call: TRBJ2-7
cdr3_nt: TGCAGCGTGGGCAGGACCGGGAGTGGCGAGCAGTACTTC
cdr3_aa: CSVGRTGSGEQYF

clone_size: -
v_call: TRBV6-5
d_call: -
j_call: TRBJ2-7
cdr3_nt: TGTGCCAGCAGGCGAGGGTCCAGCCACGAGCAGTACTTC
cdr3_aa: CASRRGSSHEQYF

clone_size: -
v_call: TRBV9
d_call: -
j_call: TRBJ2-7
cdr3_nt: TGTGCCAGCAGCGTAGCAGGGATCCACGAGCAGTACTTC
cdr3_aa: CASSVAGIHEQYF

clone_size: -
v_call: TRBV5-1
d_call: -
j_call: TRBJ2-7
cdr3_nt: TGCGCCAGCAGCTTGGGGCAGAACTACGAGCAGTACTTC
cdr3_aa: CASSLGQNYEQYF

clone_size: -
v_call: TRBV13
d_call: -
j_call: TRBJ2-5
cdr3_nt: TGTGCCAGCAGCTTAGGAGCCAGGCTCCAAGAGACCCAGTACTTC
cdr3_aa: CASSLGARLQETQYF